The present T cell receptor beta chain was sequenced within a study of human T cells and chemical hapten exposure. The CDR3 covers 15 residues. Per germline, CDR1 SNHLY and CDR2 FYNNEI. V lost 3 bases to trimming and J lost 6 bases; unmatched junction nucleotides: 6. Study processing details: 96,000 or so TCRs per sample was the median, with a range of 23,224 to 690,600. Using its own MiXCR run on the RACE reads, TCRdb lists one record per CDR3 protein. These V and J calls are TCRdb output, not the study's own analysis. The table includes 270,000 or so distinct CDR3 sequences, around 7.3% detected once. The time point here: pre-sensitization, week 0. Indicated treatment: therapeutic diphenylcyclopropenone sensitization with weekly scalp DPC. Blood draws came before every patch-test application. Study findings and constraints: PT1 expanded TCR counts and patch test score were linked, and their correlation was positive. Unchanged with DPC sensitization were TCRs above 1 in 1000 frequency.

On this clonotype itself: Its antigen remains unidentified.

The sample here was whole blood, taken in connection with sensitization to the hapten diphenylcyclopropenone (DPC). The rearrangement uses TRBV2 and TRBJ2-2; TRBD1 aligns across 8 bases. The TCR sequence derives from a man in his late teens or twenties with alopecia areata. Some clones in this sample may be carry-over from other donors' samples. The CDR3 is CASSDSGQVAGELFF. Here the CDR3 DNA reads TGTGCCAGCAGTGATTCGGGACAGGTTGCCGGGGAGCTGTTTTTT. Full variable domain (rest looked up from reference TRBV2 and TRBJ2-2): EPEVTQTPSHQVTQMGQEVILRCVPISNHLYFYWYRQILGQKVEFLVSFYNNEISEKSEIFDDQFSVERPDGSNFTLKIRSTKLEDSAMYFCASSDSGQVAGELFFGEGSRLTVL.